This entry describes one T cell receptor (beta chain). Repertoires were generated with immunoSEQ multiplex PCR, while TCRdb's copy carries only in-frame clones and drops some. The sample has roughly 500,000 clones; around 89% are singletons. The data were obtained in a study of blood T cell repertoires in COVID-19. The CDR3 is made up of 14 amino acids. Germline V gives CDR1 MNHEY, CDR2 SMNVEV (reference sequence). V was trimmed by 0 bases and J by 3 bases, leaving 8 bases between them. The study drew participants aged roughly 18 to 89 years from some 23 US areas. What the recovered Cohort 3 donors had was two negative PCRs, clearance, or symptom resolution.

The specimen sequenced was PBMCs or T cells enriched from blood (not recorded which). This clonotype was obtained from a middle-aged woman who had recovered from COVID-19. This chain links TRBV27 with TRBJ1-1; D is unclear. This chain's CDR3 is CASSLSVYYTEAFF. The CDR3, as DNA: TGTGCCAGCAGTTTATCCGTGTATTACACTGAAGCTTTCTTT.